These 4 T cell receptor beta chains share one sample of origin, sequenced in a study of T cell responses to AZD1222 COVID-19 vaccine. Clones were read by immunoSEQ multiplex PCR, and TCRdb kept only the in-frame ones, dropping some. Of more than 95,000 clones listed, roughly 89% were seen once; the top ten hold around 7.1%. The sample consisted of peripheral blood, taken 28 days after the second AZD1222 dose. Receptors were obtained from an adult who received the AZD1222 COVID-19 vaccine.

The chain couples TRBV6-5 to TRBJ1-5; TRBD1 aligns across 8 bases. Germline loops: CDR1 MNHEY, CDR2 SVGAGI. The CDR3 has 15 amino acids. The V gene end was trimmed by 5 bases and the J gene end by 6 bases; junction bases not matched to a gene: 9. This CDR3 reads CASSPDRAFGQPQHF. DNA for the CDR3: TGTGCCAGCAGTCCGGACAGGGCGTTCGGTCAGCCCCAGCATTTT.

The V and J genes are TRBV9 and TRBJ2-3; weak D call: TRBD1 (6 bases). CDR3 size: 15 residues. Germline values: CDR1 SGDLS, CDR2 YYNGEE. V was pared by 4 bases and J by 5 bases, with 17 bases between. This CDR3 is CASSTGTRLGDTQYF. DNA for the CDR3: TGTGCCAGCAGCACCGGGACACGCCTGGGAGATACGCAGTATTTT.

In its sample, this clone was seen a few times. V gene TRBV18 combines with J gene TRBJ1-3, with D possibly being TRBD1 (6 bases). CDR1 is KGHSH and CDR2 is LQKENI in the germline V gene. The CDR3 spans 14 residues. The ends were cut back, 7 bases at V and 4 bases at J, with 14 bases in the middle. The CDR3 here is CASYRLGTGNTIYF. In DNA form, the CDR3 reads TGTGCCAGCTACCGGCTAGGGACAGGAAACACCATATATTTT. Full variable domain (outside the CDR3, taken from reference TRBV18 and TRBJ1-3): NAGVMQNPRHLVRRRGQEARLRCSPMKGHSHVYWYRQLPEEGLKFMVYLQKENIIDESGMPKERFSAEFPKEGPSILRIQQVVRGDSAAYFCASYRLGTGNTIYFGEGSWLTVV.

The chain recombines TRBV6-2 or TRBV6-3 with TRBJ2-7; D is perhaps TRBD2 (5 bases). V was trimmed by 4 bases and J by 0 bases, leaving 10 bases between them. This CDR3 has 14 residues. CDR1 and CDR2 from the germline V gene are MNHEY and SVGEGT. The CDR3 coding sequence is TGTGCCAGCAGTTTCCTTAGCGACTCCTACGAGCAGTACTTC. Its translation: CASSFLSDSYEQYF.